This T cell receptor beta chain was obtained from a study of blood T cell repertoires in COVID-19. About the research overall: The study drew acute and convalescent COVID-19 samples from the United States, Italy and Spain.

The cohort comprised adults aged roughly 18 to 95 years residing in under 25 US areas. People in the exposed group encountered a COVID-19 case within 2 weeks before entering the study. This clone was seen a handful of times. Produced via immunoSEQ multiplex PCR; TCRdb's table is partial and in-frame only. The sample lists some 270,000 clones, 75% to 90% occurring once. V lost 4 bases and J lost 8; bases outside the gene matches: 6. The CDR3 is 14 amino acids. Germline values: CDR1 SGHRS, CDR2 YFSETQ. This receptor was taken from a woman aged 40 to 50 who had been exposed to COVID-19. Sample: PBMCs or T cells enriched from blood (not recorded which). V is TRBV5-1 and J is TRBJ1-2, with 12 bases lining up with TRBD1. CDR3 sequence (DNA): TGCGCCAGCAGCCCGGGACAGGGGGCGAAGGGCTACACCTTC. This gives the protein CASSPGQGAKGYTF.